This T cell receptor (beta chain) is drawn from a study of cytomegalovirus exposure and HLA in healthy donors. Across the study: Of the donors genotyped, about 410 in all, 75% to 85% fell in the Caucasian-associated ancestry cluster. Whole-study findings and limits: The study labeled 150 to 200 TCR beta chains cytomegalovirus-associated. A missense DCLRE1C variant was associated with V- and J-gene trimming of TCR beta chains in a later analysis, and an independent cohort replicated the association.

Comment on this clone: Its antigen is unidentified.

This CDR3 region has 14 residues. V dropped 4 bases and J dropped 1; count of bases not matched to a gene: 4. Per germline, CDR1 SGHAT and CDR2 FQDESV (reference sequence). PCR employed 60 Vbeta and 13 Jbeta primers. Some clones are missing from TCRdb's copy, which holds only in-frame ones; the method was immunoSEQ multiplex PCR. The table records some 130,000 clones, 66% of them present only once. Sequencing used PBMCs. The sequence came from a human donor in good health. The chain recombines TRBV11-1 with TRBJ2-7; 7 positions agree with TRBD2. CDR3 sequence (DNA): TGTGCCAGCAGCTCACGGGGACTATCCTACGAGCAGTACTTC. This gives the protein CASSSRGLSYEQYF.